Below are 4 T cell receptor beta chains sequenced from a single sample in a study of response to subunit inactivated influenza vaccine. TCRdb fed the RT-PCR reads into MiXCR, producing one record per CDR3 protein. The table has approximately 500,000 distinct CDR3 sequences, 10% to 15% seen once. This sample comprised PBMCs from blood, obtained roughly 46 days after vaccination. The receptors were sampled from a man aged 50 to 60 who received an inactivated influenza vaccine.

In its sample, this clonotype was seen many times. CDR3 loop: CASTPWSWTEAFF. The CDR3 nucleotides read TGTGCCAGCACCCCATGGAGTTGGACTGAAGCTTTCTTT. The chain has TRBV6-2 or TRBV6-3 and TRBJ1-1; no definite D call. CDR1 is MNHEY, CDR2 SVGEGT, per germline. V was shortened by 7 bases and J by 5 bases, with 14 bases between the two germline ends. CDR3 length: 13 residues.

This clonotype was counted a few times. The junction departs from germline at one end; a sequencing error may be responsible. The chain joins TRBV4-2 to TRBJ2-7; D is undetermined. The CDR3 is 16 amino acids. Germline V gene sequence: CDR1 LGHNA, CDR2 YNFKEQ. The CDR3 nucleotides are TGTGCCAGCTGCCAAGATATATCAGAATACTCCTACGAGCAGTACTTC. This gives the protein CASCQDISEYSYEQYF.

There are a few counts of this clonotype. The chain has TRBV29-1 and TRBJ2-3; TRBD2 is a possible D gene (5 bases). V gave up 4 bases and J gave up 2 bases, with 10 bases separating them. Per germline, CDR1 SQVTM and CDR2 ANQGSEA. The CDR3 sequence is 13 residues long. The CDR3 here is CSVAEGHTDTQYF. The CDR3 nucleotides are TGCAGCGTTGCCGAGGGCCACACAGATACGCAGTATTTT.

J is TRBJ2-1 and V is TRBV7-9; tentative D call: TRBD2 (5 bases). Germline-derived CDR1 and CDR2 are SEHNR and FQNEAQ (reference sequence). The CDR3 is 16 amino acids. Trimming pared 5 bases from V and 0 bases from J, leaving 14 bases between. This chain's CDR3 is CASSHSRRSSYNEQFF. The CDR3 nucleotides read TGTGCCAGCAGCCATTCAAGGAGGAGCTCCTACAATGAGCAGTTCTTC. The complete variable domain, with remaining parts taken from reference TRBV7-9 and TRBJ2-1, reads DTGVSQNPRHKITKRGQNVTFRCDPISEHNRLYWYRQTLGQGPEFLTYFQNEAQLEKSRLLSDRFSAERPKGSFSTLEIQRTEQGDSAMYLCASSHSRRSSYNEQFFGPGTRLTVL.